Listed here are 4 T cell receptor beta chains from one sample, sequenced in a study of shared T cell receptors in the human thymus (TCRdb year 2021). The library relied on the immunoSEQ multiplex PCR assay. What TCRdb holds here is the immuneACCESS table cut down to in-frame rearrangements. Part of the clones is not present; checked against another copy, under half of the missing clones reflect an unresolved V gene, and the others are unexplained. Recorded for this sample are some 660,000 clones; approximately 89% of them occurred a single time. Jointly, the top ten make up 0.0094% of the sample. This same sample was also part of a study on human thymus T cells.

The sequenced material came from thymocytes. These receptors all stem from a boy in the first two years of life with a congenital heart defect. Donor details come from another sample of the same person, matched by shared clones.

J is TRBJ2-3 and V is TRBV4-3; 9 nucleotides agree with TRBD1. V gave up 3 bases and J gave up 1 base; unmatched junction bases: 2. Germline CDR1 LGHNA, CDR2 YSLEER. The CDR3 is 15 residues long. The CDR3 loop is CASSHHRGRTDTQYF. CDR3 DNA: TGCGCCAGCAGCCACCACAGGGGGCGCACAGATACGCAGTATTTT.

J is TRBJ1-3 and V is TRBV5-1, with 10 bases aligning to TRBD1. V was pared by 3 bases and J by 2 bases, with 5 bases of the junction left unmatched. The CDR3 totals 16 residues. In germline, CDR1 is SGHRS, CDR2 YFSETQ. The CDR3 DNA is TGCGCCAGCAGCTCAAAAGACAGGGGGCCTGGAAACACCATATATTTT. Translating it yields CASSSKDRGPGNTIYF. The whole variable domain, filled in from reference TRBV5-1 and TRBJ1-3, reads KAGVTQTPRYLIKTRGQQVTLSCSPISGHRSVSWYQQTPGQGLQFLFEYFSETQRNKGNFPGRFSGRQFSNSRSEMNVSTLELGDSALYLCASSSKDRGPGNTIYFGEGSWLTVV.

The chain is built from TRBV19 and TRBJ1-1; a weak D match, TRBD1 (5 bases). Germline V gene data show CDR1 as LNHDA and CDR2 as SQIVND (reference sequence). Trimming took 3 bases from V and 6 from J, leaving 17 bases between them. The CDR3 extends over 15 amino acids. Here the CDR3 reads CASSMGGPLGAEAFF. For the CDR3, the DNA is TGTGCCAGTAGTATGGGGGGACCCTTAGGAGCTGAAGCTTTCTTT.

The chain carries TRBV4-2 and TRBJ1-4; a weak D match, TRBD1 (5 bases). This CDR3 region has 20 residues. V was trimmed by 0 bases and J by 2 bases, leaving 22 bases between them. CDR1 LGHNA and CDR2 YNFKEQ come from the germline V gene. CDR3 in DNA: TGTGCCAGCAGCCAAGATTGTGGGGTACCAAGGGGCTGGACTAATGAAAAACTGTTTTTT. Protein sequence: CASSQDCGVPRGWTNEKLFF.